This T cell receptor beta chain was sequenced during a study of cytomegalovirus exposure and HLA in healthy donors. From the roughly 110-subject validation cohort, which was separate from the roughly 670-subject first cohort, the donors were drawn. Trimming pared 0 bases from V and 3 bases from J, leaving 8 bases between. The CDR3 runs to 14 residues. Germline V gives CDR1 LNHNV, CDR2 YYDKDF (reference sequence). Points from the study as a whole: Reports described diagnosis of cytomegalovirus status by the classifier as highly specific and sensitive. Under in vitro conditions, a few CMV-associated chains were confirmed as specific for CMV antigens.

The table came from immunoSEQ multiplex PCR; TCRdb's copy has only in-frame clones and leaves some out. The table has about 150,000 clones, 85% to 90% seen once. On this clone itself: Its antigen is not known.

This TCR derives from a woman younger than 30 in good health and CMV-seropositive. The sequenced material came from PBMCs. This chain links TRBV15 with TRBJ1-1; D not resolved. The CDR3 is CATSRDTGYTEAFF. CDR3 nucleotide sequence: TGTGCCACCAGCAGAGATACCGGGTACACTGAAGCTTTCTTT.